This T cell receptor (beta chain) was sequenced in a study of cytomegalovirus exposure and HLA in healthy donors. Study-wide background: Early released data comprised around 79 million unique TCRs from HLA-typed donors.

60 Vbeta and 13 Jbeta primers were used in PCR. Measured with immunoSEQ multiplex PCR; TCRdb has only the in-frame clones, and not every one. The listing records approximately 110,000 clones. This CDR3 is 11 amino acids long. Germline assignment: CDR1 SGHAT and CDR2 FQNNGV. The V segment lost 5 bases and the J segment 10 bases; nucleotides outside the gene matches: 3. V is TRBV11-2 and J is TRBJ1-1; TRBD1 matches at 8 bases. The sample was PBMCs. This TCR derives from a young man in good health and CMV-seronegative. The CDR3 region has the DNA TGTGCCAGCAGCCAGGGGGCAGGAGCTTTCTTT. Translation gives CASSQGAGAFF. The full variable domain, completed using reference TRBV11-2 and TRBJ1-1, is EAGVAQSPRYKIIEKRQSVAFWCNPISGHATLYWYQQILGQGPKLLIQFQNNGVVDDSQLPKDRFSAERLKGVDSTLKIQPAKLEDSAVYLCASSQGAGAFFGQGTRLTVV.